Listed below are T cell receptor beta chains from one sample, sequenced in a study of vaccination effects on CD4 cells after COVID-19. Profiling relied on immunoSEQ multiplex PCR, and the TCRdb table lists in-frame clones only, not all of them. The data contain 23,000 or so clones, about four fifths of them seen just once; the ten biggest clones take up roughly 5%. The antigens of these receptors remain unknown. The starting material was CD4+ T cells from PBMCs cultured with SARS-CoV-2 spike peptides, obtained after COVID-19 vaccination. The receptors originated from a human donor who received a COVID-19 vaccine. Some clones in this sample may be carry-over from other donors' samples. CDR3s include the opening cysteine and the closing phenylalanine or tryptophan. Each record gives: CDR3 length, V gene, D gene, clone size, J gene, CDR3 protein, CDR3 DNA. A D gene is named only where the DNA matches it firmly. Expanded clones are given a class, and other clones once, few, many or no size at all.

13,TRBV7-3,.,.,TRBJ1-5,CASSLSGTRPQHF,TGTGCCAGCAGCTTAAGTGGCACGCGTCCCCAGCATTTT
13,TRBV5-4,TRBD2,.,TRBJ2-3,CASSFGGVDTQYF,TGTGCCAGCAGCTTTGGGGGGGTAGATACGCAGTATTTT
14,TRBV7-3,TRBD1,few,TRBJ1-6,CASSRGQTDSPLHF,TGTGCCAGCAGCCGGGGACAGACTGATTCACCCCTCCACTTT
16,TRBV5-1,.,.,TRBJ2-4,CASSLGGGATKNIQYF,TGCGCCAGCAGCTTGGGTGGGGGGGCAACCAAAAACATTCAGTACTTC
14,TRBV4-1,.,.,TRBJ2-5,CASSQVSDQETQYF,TGCGCCAGCAGCCAAGTGTCAGACCAAGAGACCCAGTACTTC
19,TRBV12-5,TRBD1,.,TRBJ1-1,CASGLGPGSYRGSGAEAFF,TGTGCTAGTGGTTTGGGACCTGGGTCCTACAGGGGAAGTGGCGCTGAAGCTTTCTTT
14,TRBV11-2,TRBD2,.,TRBJ2-5,CASRTGGGGETQYF,TGTGCCAGCAGGACGGGCGGGGGGGGAGAGACCCAGTACTTC
14,TRBV28,.,.,TRBJ2-2,CASNEEGRIGELFF,TGTGCCAGCAACGAGGAGGGCAGGATCGGGGAGCTGTTTTTT
13,TRBV30,.,.,TRBJ1-4,CAWSVLSGEKLFF,TGTGCCTGGAGTGTACTCTCAGGGGAAAAACTGTTTTTT
13,TRBV2,.,.,TRBJ1-5,CASSGQRNQPQHF,TGTGCCAGCAGTGGTCAGCGCAATCAGCCCCAGCATTTT
14,TRBV12-5,.,once,TRBJ1-6,CASGLGTRYSPLHF,TGTGCTAGTGGTTTGGGTACGCGGTATTCACCCCTCCACTTT
15,TRBV19,.,.,TRBJ1-5,CASANTPGMRQPQHF,TGTGCCAGTGCGAATACCCCAGGGATGAGGCAGCCCCAGCATTTT
15,TRBV6-6,.,once,TRBJ1-1,CASSYVGERNTEAFF,TGTGCCAGCAGTTACGTCGGGGAGAGGAACACTGAAGCTTTCTTT
14,TRBV27,.,few,TRBJ1-6,CASRLTAINSPLHF,TGTGCCAGCAGATTGACAGCAATTAATTCACCCCTCCACTTT
17,TRBV27,TRBD1,.,TRBJ1-2,CASSLRGQDRANYGYTF,TGTGCCAGCAGTTTAAGGGGCCAGGACAGGGCTAACTATGGCTACACCTTC
15,TRBV2,TRBD1,.,TRBJ1-1,CASTDRGILWTEAFF,TGTGCCAGCACGGACAGGGGGATCCTCTGGACTGAAGCTTTCTTT
16,TRBV6-2/TRBV6-3,.,.,TRBJ1-4,CASSYSKYGNNEKLFF,TGTGCCAGCAGTTACTCGAAATACGGAAATAATGAAAAACTGTTTTTT
14,TRBV24-1,.,.,TRBJ1-5,CATSGANSNQPQHF,TGTGCCACCAGTGGGGCAAATAGCAATCAGCCCCAGCATTTT
13,TRBV7-2,.,.,TRBJ2-3,CASSPGSQDTQYF,TGTGCCAGCAGCCCAGGGAGTCAAGATACGCAGTATTTT
14,TRBV6-5,.,.,TRBJ1-1,CASSLGGSSTEAFF,TGTGCCAGCAGTTTAGGGGGGTCGAGCACTGAAGCTTTCTTT
16,TRBV10-3,TRBD2,once,TRBJ2-5,CAISESPSGGVETQYF,TGTGCCATCAGTGAGTCGCCTAGCGGGGGAGTTGAGACCCAGTACTTC
13,TRBV7-2,TRBD1,few,TRBJ1-2,CASSRQGLYGYTF,TGTGCCAGCAGCCGACAGGGACTCTATGGCTACACCTTC
15,TRBV5-8,.,.,TRBJ1-2,CASSLGEGTGYGYTF,TGTGCCAGCAGCTTAGGGGAAGGGACGGGCTATGGCTACACCTTC
15,TRBV19,.,.,TRBJ1-1,CASSIEGTLNTEAFF,TGTGCCAGTAGTATAGAAGGCACCTTGAACACTGAAGCTTTCTTT
16,TRBV4-1,TRBD1,.,TRBJ2-2,CASSRSDRTNTGELFF,TGCGCCAGCAGTCGATCGGACAGGACGAACACCGGGGAGCTGTTTTTT
15,TRBV4-3,.,.,TRBJ1-5,CASSQDIGGGQPQHF,TGCGCCAGCAGCCAAGATATAGGGGGGGGTCAGCCCCAGCATTTT
12,TRBV10-3,TRBD1,.,TRBJ2-1,CAIKAGGNEQFF,TGTGCCATCAAGGCAGGGGGTAATGAGCAGTTCTTC
18,TRBV27,TRBD2,.,TRBJ2-4,CASSFTSGGIRGKNIQYF,TGTGCCAGCAGTTTTACTAGCGGGGGGATAAGGGGCAAAAACATTCAGTACTTC
15,TRBV2,TRBD1,.,TRBJ1-5,CASSEGQGYNQPQHF,TGTGCCAGCAGTGAAGGACAGGGATACAATCAGCCCCAGCATTTT
12,TRBV19,.,.,TRBJ1-1,CASSFMNTEAFF,TGTGCCAGTAGTTTTATGAACACTGAAGCTTTCTTT
17,TRBV4-2,TRBD2,few,TRBJ2-5,CASSLILAGGLQETQYF,TGTGCCAGCAGTTTAATACTAGCGGGGGGGCTTCAAGAGACCCAGTACTTC
16,TRBV19,.,.,TRBJ2-3,CASSRRGISSTDTQYF,TGTGCCAGTAGTCGGAGGGGGATCTCTAGCACAGATACGCAGTATTTT
12,TRBV6-5,.,.,TRBJ2-3,CASRTSTDTQYF,TGTGCCAGCAGGACTAGCACAGATACGCAGTATTTT
18,TRBV6-1,TRBD1,.,TRBJ1-2,CASSDRPLGQARYLGYTF,TGTGCCAGCAGTGACCGCCCTTTGGGACAGGCCCGTTACTTAGGCTACACCTTC
14,TRBV28,.,.,TRBJ2-1,CASGLTGSYNEQFF,TGTGCCAGCGGACTAACCGGGTCCTACAATGAGCAGTTCTTC
13,TRBV9,.,.,TRBJ2-3,CASNRGLADTQYF,TGTGCCAGCAATCGGGGGCTTGCAGATACGCAGTATTTT
14,TRBV7-2,TRBD1,.,TRBJ1-2,CASSLGTGGYGYTF,TGTGCCAGCAGCTTAGGGACAGGAGGTTATGGCTACACCTTC
13,TRBV10-3,TRBD1,.,TRBJ2-5,CATSGTDQETQYF,TGTGCCACTTCAGGGACAGACCAAGAGACCCAGTACTTC
13,TRBV7-9,.,.,TRBJ2-5,CASGLADSQTQYF,TGTGCCAGCGGCCTAGCCGATAGTCAGACCCAGTACTTC
17,TRBV5-4,TRBD2,.,TRBJ2-5,CASSLRPSGGYQETQYF,TGTGCCAGCAGCTTGCGTCCTAGCGGGGGGTACCAAGAGACCCAGTACTTC
12,TRBV4-3,.,few,TRBJ1-5,CASSRRGGPQHF,TGCGCCAGCAGCCGAAGGGGAGGACCCCAGCATTTT
14,TRBV9,.,few,TRBJ1-1,CASSAQVGGTEAFF,TGTGCCAGCAGCGCCCAAGTAGGGGGGACTGAAGCTTTCTTT
14,TRBV6-6,.,few,TRBJ1-2,CASRDRALNYGYTF,TGTGCCAGCAGGGATAGGGCGCTTAACTATGGCTACACCTTC